This T cell receptor beta chain was found in a study of T-cell reconstitution after alpha-beta-depleted transplantation in children. Trimming removed 0 bases at V and 5 bases at J, with 14 bases between. CDR1 is MGHRA and CDR2 is YSYEKL in the germline V gene. This CDR3 is 15 amino acids long. Regarding the study as a whole: Diversity and T-cell counts at one year after transplant derived mostly from new T cells. About two months after transplant, alpha-beta T cells reportedly came from several hundred expanded graft clones. Elevated TCRbeta diversity at day 60 was traced, in some patients, to surviving recipient T cells and thymic progenitors.

This clonotype was detected ten times or more. Its specificity is not known. As it was prepared, the TCRbeta library received unique molecular identifiers. TCRdb re-called the PCR reads through MiXCR, storing one row per CDR3 protein. The repertoire holds about 250,000 distinct CDR3 sequences, 20% to 30% seen once, with around 4.8% in the top ten. V is TRBV4-1 and J is TRBJ2-7; a possible D gene is TRBD1 (6 bases). This clonotype originated in a female patient aged 2-9 years who had a stem cell transplant for congenital amegakaryocytic thrombocytopenia, so the T cells may come from the graft donor. The sample was PBMCs, mostly from graft donor cells, taken 360 days after TCRalphabeta/CD19-depleted stem cell transplant. CDR3 sequence (DNA): TGCGCCAGCAGCCAAGATGAAGGGGGAATTGACGAGCAGTACTTC. Its translation: CASSQDEGGIDEQYF.